These T cell receptor beta chains were read from a single sample in a study of human CD8 memory T cell subsets. Reanalyzing the 5' RACE reads, TCRdb keeps one entry per CDR3 protein, without DNA. Its clone listing holds 6,500 to 9,000 distinct CDR3 sequences. Sequencing was performed on CD8+ T cells from PBMCs. The receptors shown here come from a human donor in good health. Both conserved end residues are part of each CDR3. Fields, in order: J gene, clone size, V gene, CDR3 protein. The size field is filled for only some rows; it gives once, few, many or a size class.

>TRBJ2-3|.|TRBV28
CASSLASGTDTQYF
>TRBJ2-7|.|TRBV27
CASRRGTSGGYEQYF
>TRBJ1-5|.|TRBV19
CASSIDQGDNQPQHF
>TRBJ2-7|.|TRBV19
CASKSPDDSYEQYF
>TRBJ2-5|.|TRBV28
CASSLYPSGGGETQYF
>TRBJ2-1|medium-sized|TRBV7-9
CASANTGTSGIGSYNEQFF
>TRBJ2-1|.|TRBV19
CASMRTGGLDEQFF
>TRBJ1-1|.|TRBV28
CASSSSGLGLEMNTEAFF
>TRBJ2-6|.|TRBV27
CASSWGIQGSGANVLTF
>TRBJ1-4|.|TRBV9
CASSVGQMAEKLFF
>TRBJ1-2|.|TRBV10-2
CASGKQGFGYTF
>TRBJ2-1|.|TRBV15
CATSAPGIDSYNEQFF
>TRBJ2-7|medium-sized|TRBV7-9
CASSMGQVSYEQYF
>TRBJ2-7|.|TRBV6-2/TRBV6-3
CASSTPGLVGFEQYF
>TRBJ2-5|.|TRBV6-2/TRBV6-3
CASTRPGSQETQYF
>TRBJ2-1|.|TRBV9
CASSVEGDEQFF
>TRBJ2-2|.|TRBV3-1
CASSQTDGKIGELFF
>TRBJ2-1|medium-sized|TRBV5-1
CASSLGLADYNEQFF
>TRBJ2-4|medium-sized|TRBV27
CASSPGVGLAKNIQYF
>TRBJ2-3|.|TRBV20-1
CSASPPRTSNTDTQYF
>TRBJ2-7|.|TRBV4-1
CASSQSTRTGAVSEQYF
>TRBJ2-5|.|TRBV20-1
CSANSPAGRVETQYF
>TRBJ1-1|.|TRBV27
CASSYGSPATEAFF
>TRBJ2-7|.|TRBV20-1
CSAKELGQAGYEQYF
>TRBJ1-2|.|TRBV4-2
CASSQTDEGRGYTF
>TRBJ2-7|medium-sized|TRBV28
CASSSTGTIYEQYF
>TRBJ2-2|.|TRBV7-8
CASSPLVTGELFF
>TRBJ1-6|.|TRBV5-1
CASSSGYSKQTINSPLHF
>TRBJ2-7|.|TRBV29-1
CSVVVVAREQYF
>TRBJ1-2|.|TRBV29-1
CSVEDLGGLSYGYTF
>TRBJ1-2|.|TRBV13
CASSPRGSNYGYTF
>TRBJ1-1|.|TRBV7-9
CASSLDQGGEAFF
>TRBJ2-3|.|TRBV3-1
CASSPLPPGDMGTDTQYF
>TRBJ2-7|.|TRBV20-1
CSAFRGLGYEQYF
>TRBJ2-3|.|TRBV15
CATSGGTSGDTQYF
>TRBJ2-3|.|TRBV5-1
CASSLEGAGNTQYF
>TRBJ2-1|.|TRBV7-9
CASSEVTGLAEQFF
>TRBJ2-1|medium-sized|TRBV11-3
CASRKYLAGGSYNEQFF
>TRBJ2-5|.|TRBV5-1
CASSTSGGAETQYF
>TRBJ1-5|.|TRBV7-9
CASSLGGFGNQPQHF
>TRBJ2-7|.|TRBV29-1
CSVVLAGGSYEQYF
>TRBJ2-7|.|TRBV9
CASSAHSGRVSGEQYF
>TRBJ1-2|medium-sized|TRBV29-1
CSVGTGSGGYTF
>TRBJ2-5|.|TRBV30
CALDRGGLETQYF
>TRBJ1-2|.|TRBV28
CASRPRDAQGIYGYTF
>TRBJ1-2|.|TRBV7-9
CASSPPDTFNYGYTF
>TRBJ2-7|.|TRBV2
CASGIPSGGNEQYF
>TRBJ2-1|.|TRBV14
CASSLQGQSEQFF
>TRBJ2-5|.|TRBV2
CASSEVAAQETQYF
>TRBJ2-7|.|TRBV7-9
CASSNIEQGAYEQYF
>TRBJ2-7|.|TRBV11-2
CASTPGTAYEQYF
>TRBJ2-1|.|TRBV7-6
CASSLGGLANEQFF
>TRBJ2-1|.|TRBV5-5
CASSFGIWDEQFF
>TRBJ2-1|.|TRBV7-8
CASSGTGFEQFF
>TRBJ1-1|.|TRBV7-9
CASSHNHPGTEAFF
>TRBJ2-1|.|TRBV7-6
CASSLLPGAGENEQFF
>TRBJ2-2|.|TRBV6-1
CASRQDSNTGELFF
>TRBJ1-5|.|TRBV29-1
CSVEDGVQAPGNQPQHF